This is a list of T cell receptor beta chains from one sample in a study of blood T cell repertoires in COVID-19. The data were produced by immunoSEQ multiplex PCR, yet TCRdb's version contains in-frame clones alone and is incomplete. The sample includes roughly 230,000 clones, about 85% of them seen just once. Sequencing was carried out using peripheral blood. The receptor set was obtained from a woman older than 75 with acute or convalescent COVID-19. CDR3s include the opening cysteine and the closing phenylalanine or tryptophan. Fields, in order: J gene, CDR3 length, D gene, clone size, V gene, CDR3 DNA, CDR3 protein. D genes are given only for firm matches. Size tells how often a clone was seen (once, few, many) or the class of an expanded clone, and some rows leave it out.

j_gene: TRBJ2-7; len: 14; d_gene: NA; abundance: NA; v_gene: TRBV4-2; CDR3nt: TGTGCCAGCAGTACCCCGGGGTTATCCTACGAGCAGTACTTC; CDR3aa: CASSTPGLSYEQYF
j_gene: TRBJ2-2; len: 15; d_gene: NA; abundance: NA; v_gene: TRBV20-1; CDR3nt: TGCAGTGCTAGTGGAGGGAATTCTTGGGACGGGGAGCTGTTTTTT; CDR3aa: CSASGGNSWDGELFF
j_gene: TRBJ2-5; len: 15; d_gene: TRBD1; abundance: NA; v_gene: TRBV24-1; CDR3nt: TGTGCCACCAGTGATCCCGACAGGGGTTTTGAGACCCAGTACTTC; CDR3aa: CATSDPDRGFETQYF
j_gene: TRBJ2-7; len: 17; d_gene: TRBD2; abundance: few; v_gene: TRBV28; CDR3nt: TGTGCCAGCCGACCGACTAGCGGGATAACTTACTCCTACGAGCAGTACTTC; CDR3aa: CASRPTSGITYSYEQYF
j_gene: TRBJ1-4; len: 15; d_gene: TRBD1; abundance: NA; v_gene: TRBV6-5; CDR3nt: TGTGCCAGCCTTGCAACCGACAGGGGGAGTGAAAAACTGTTTTTT; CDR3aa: CASLATDRGSEKLFF
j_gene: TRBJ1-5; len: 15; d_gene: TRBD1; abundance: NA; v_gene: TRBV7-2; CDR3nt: TGTGCCAGCAGCTCTCGGACAGGGGAGGGTCAGCCCCAGCATTTT; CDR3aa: CASSSRTGEGQPQHF
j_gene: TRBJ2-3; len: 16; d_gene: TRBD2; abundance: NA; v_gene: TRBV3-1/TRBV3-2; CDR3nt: TGTGCCAGCAGCCATTTGGGACTAGCGGACACAGATACGCAGTATTTT; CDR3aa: CASSHLGLADTDTQYF
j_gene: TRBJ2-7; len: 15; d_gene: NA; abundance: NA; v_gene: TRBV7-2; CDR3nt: TGTGCCAGCAGCTCCCACCGGGACAACTCCTACGAGCAGTACTTC; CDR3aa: CASSSHRDNSYEQYF
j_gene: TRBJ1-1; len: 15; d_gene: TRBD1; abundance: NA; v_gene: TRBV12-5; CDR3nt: TGTGCTAGTGGTCCATCAGGGGGAATGAACACTGAAGCTTTCTTT; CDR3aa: CASGPSGGMNTEAFF
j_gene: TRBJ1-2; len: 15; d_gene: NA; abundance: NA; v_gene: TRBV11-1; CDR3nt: TGTGCCAGCAGCCATAACCCCGGGACACGGGATGGCTACACCTTC; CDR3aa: CASSHNPGTRDGYTF
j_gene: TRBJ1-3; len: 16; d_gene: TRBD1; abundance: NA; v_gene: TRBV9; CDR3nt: TGTGCCAGCAGCGCCGACAGGGCCCCTCCTGGAAACACCATATATTTT; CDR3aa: CASSADRAPPGNTIYF
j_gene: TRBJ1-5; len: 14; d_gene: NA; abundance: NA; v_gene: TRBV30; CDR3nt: TGTGCCTGGAACAGCCCATACGCAAATCAGCCCCAGCATTTT; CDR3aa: CAWNSPYANQPQHF
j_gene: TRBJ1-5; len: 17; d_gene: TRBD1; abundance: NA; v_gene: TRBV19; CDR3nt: TGTGCCAGTAGTATTATAGGGACAGGGCAAGATCTTCAGCCCCAGCATTTT; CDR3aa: CASSIIGTGQDLQPQHF
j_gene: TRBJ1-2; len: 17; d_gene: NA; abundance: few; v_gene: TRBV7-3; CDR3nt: TGTGCCAGCAGCTCAAAAAACAACAGGGAAGCTGGCTATGGCTACACCTTC; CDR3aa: CASSSKNNREAGYGYTF
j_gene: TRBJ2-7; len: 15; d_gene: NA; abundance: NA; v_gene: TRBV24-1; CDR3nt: TGTGCCACCAGTGACCAAGGGGGAGGGACGGACGAGCAGTACTTC; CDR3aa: CATSDQGGGTDEQYF
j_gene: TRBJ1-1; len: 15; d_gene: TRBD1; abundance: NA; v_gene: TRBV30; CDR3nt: TGTGCCTGGAGTAAGTTACAGGGGGCTACGGGTGAAGCTTTCTTT; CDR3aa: CAWSKLQGATGEAFF
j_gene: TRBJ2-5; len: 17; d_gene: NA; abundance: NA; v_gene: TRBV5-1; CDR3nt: TGCGCCAGCAGCTTGGCCGGGCAGGGTGGGAGGATGGAGACCCAGTACTTC; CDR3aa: CASSLAGQGGRMETQYF
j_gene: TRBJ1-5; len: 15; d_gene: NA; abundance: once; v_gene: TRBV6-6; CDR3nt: TGTGCCAGCAGATCACAGGGTGGGGGCAATCAGCCCCAGCATTTT; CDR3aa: CASRSQGGGNQPQHF
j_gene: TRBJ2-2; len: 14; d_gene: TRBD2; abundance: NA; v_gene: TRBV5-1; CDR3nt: TGCGCCAGCACACTAGCGGGGAACACCGGGGAGCTGTTTTTT; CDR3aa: CASTLAGNTGELFF
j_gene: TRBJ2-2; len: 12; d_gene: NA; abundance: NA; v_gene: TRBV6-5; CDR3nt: TGTTACAGGGTTAATTATCACGGGGAGCTGTTTTTT; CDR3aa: CYRVNYHGELFF
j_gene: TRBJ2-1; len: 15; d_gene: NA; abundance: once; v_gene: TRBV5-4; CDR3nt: TGTGCCAGCAGCTTGGCAGGGGTAGCCGTCAATGAGCAGTTCTTC; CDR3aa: CASSLAGVAVNEQFF
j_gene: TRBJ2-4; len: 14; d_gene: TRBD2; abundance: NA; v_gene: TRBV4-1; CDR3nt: TGCGCCAGCAGCCAGGCTCCGGGACTAGGCAGGCCGTACTTC; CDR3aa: CASSQAPGLGRPYF
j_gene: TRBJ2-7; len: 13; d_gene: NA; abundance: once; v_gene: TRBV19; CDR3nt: TGTGCCAGTAGTATAAACCCGGAGAACGAGCAGTACTTC; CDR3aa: CASSINPENEQYF
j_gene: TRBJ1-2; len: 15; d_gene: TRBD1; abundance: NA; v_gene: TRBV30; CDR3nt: TGTGCCTGGAGGCTGGGACAGGGAGTTAACTATGGCTACACCTTC; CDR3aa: CAWRLGQGVNYGYTF
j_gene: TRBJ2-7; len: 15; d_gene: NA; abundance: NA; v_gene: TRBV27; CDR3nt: TGTGCCAGCAGTTTAAAGGGGGAGGGGGGTTACGAGCAGTACTTC; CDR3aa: CASSLKGEGGYEQYF
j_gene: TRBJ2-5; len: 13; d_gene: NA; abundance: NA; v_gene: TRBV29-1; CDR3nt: TGCAGCGTTGACGGACAGCGTCAAGAGACCCAGTACTTC; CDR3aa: CSVDGQRQETQYF
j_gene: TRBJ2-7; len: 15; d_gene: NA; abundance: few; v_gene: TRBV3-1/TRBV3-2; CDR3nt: TGTGCCAGCAGTCAGGTACTCGGGATCGACTACGAGCAGTACTTC; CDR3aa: CASSQVLGIDYEQYF
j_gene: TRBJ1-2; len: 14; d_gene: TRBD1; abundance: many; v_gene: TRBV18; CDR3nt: TGTGCCAGCTCACCGCGGACAGGGGGTTCTGGCTACACCTTC; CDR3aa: CASSPRTGGSGYTF
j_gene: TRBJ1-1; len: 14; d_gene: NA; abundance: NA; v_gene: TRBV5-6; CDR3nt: TGTGCCAGCAGCTTGGCCGGGGGGAACACTGAAGCTTTCTTT; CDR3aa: CASSLAGGNTEAFF
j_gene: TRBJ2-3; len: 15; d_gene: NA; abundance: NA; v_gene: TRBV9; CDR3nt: TGTGCCAGCAGCGAAGGACTACTTAGCACAGATACGCAGTATTTT; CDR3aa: CASSEGLLSTDTQYF
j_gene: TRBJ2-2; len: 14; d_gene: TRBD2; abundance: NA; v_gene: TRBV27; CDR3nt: TGTGCCAGCTTAGCGGGAGTGGGCACCGGGGAGCTGTTTTTT; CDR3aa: CASLAGVGTGELFF
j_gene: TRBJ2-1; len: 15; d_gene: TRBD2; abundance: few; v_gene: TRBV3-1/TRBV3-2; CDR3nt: TGTGCCAGCAGCCCCCCAGGACTAGGCTTCAATGAGCAGTTCTTC; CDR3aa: CASSPPGLGFNEQFF
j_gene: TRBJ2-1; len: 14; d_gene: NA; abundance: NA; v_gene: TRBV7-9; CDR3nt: TGTGCCAGCAGCCCCGCGCTCTCCTACAATGAGCAGTTCTTC; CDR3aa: CASSPALSYNEQFF
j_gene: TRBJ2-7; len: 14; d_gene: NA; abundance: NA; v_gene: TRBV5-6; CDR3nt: TGTGCCAGCAGCCGCGGACAGACACTCTACGAGCAGTACTTC; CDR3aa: CASSRGQTLYEQYF
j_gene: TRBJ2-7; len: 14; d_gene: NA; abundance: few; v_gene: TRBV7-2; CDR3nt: TGTGCCAGCAGCTTAGAGGTCAGGGACTACGAGCAGTACTTC; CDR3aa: CASSLEVRDYEQYF
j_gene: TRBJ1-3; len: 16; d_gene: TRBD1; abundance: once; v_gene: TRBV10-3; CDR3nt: TGTGCCATCAGTGAGGCTGCGACAGGGACTGGAAACACCATATATTTT; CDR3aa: CAISEAATGTGNTIYF
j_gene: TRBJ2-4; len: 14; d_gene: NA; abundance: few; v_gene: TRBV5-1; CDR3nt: TGCGCCAGCAGCCCCGCTGGGCGGGAAAACATTCAGTACTTC; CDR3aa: CASSPAGRENIQYF
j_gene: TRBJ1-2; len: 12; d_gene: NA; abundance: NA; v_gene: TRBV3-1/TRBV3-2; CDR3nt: TGTGCCAGCAGCCCAGGGGCGCCTGGCTACACCTTC; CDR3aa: CASSPGAPGYTF
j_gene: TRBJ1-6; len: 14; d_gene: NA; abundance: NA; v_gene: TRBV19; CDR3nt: TGTGCCAGTAGCAACAGGGAAGTAAATTCACCCCTCCACTTT; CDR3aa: CASSNREVNSPLHF
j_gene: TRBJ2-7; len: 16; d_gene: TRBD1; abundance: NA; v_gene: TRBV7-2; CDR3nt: TGTGCCAGCAGCTTAGGAGGGGGCGCAGGGTCCTACGAGCAGTACTTC; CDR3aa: CASSLGGGAGSYEQYF
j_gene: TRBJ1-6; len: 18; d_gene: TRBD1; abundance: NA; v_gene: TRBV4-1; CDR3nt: TGCGCCAGCAGCCAAGATGCCTCGGGACAGGGGCCCGATTCACCCCTCCACTTT; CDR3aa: CASSQDASGQGPDSPLHF
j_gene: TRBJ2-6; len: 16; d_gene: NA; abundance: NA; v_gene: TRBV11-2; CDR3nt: TGTGCCAGCAGCCCTTTGATCGGCTCTGGGGCCAACGTCCTGACTTTC; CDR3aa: CASSPLIGSGANVLTF
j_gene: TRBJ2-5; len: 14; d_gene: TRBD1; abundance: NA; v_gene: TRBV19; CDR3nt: TGTGCCAGTAGTACACAGGGGGCATGGGAGACCCAGTACTTC; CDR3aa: CASSTQGAWETQYF
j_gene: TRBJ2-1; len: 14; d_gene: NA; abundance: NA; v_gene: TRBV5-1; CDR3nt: TGCGCCAGCAGCACACAAGGCGGGGTCAATGAGCAGTTCTTC; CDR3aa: CASSTQGGVNEQFF
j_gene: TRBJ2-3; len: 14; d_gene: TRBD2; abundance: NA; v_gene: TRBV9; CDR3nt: TGTGCCAGCAGCCCACGACTAGCCGATAATACGCAGTATTTT; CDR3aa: CASSPRLADNTQYF
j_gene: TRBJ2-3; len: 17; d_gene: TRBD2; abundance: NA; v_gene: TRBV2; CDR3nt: TGTGCCAGCAGCAACGGACTAGCGGGAGCGTCCGCAGATACGCAGTATTTT; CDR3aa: CASSNGLAGASADTQYF
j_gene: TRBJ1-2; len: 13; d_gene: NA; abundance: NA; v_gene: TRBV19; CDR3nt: TGTGCCAGTAGTATTAAGGGGTACTATGGCTACACCTTC; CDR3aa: CASSIKGYYGYTF